This T cell receptor (beta chain) was sequenced during a study of post-analysis software for immune sequencing data. General observations from the study: Four to six TRBV segments were significantly more frequent in patients than in controls. TRBV5-6, TRBV5-1 and TRBV20-1 were among these segments. Multiple sclerosis patients had significantly lower normalized Chao1 diversity than controls.

The table lists this clonotype with a few counts. What it recognizes is unknown. V was pared by 4 bases and J by 6 bases, with 23 bases between. Germline loops: CDR1 SGHRS, CDR2 YFSETQ. The CDR3 loop spans 17 amino acids. Included in the TCR beta cDNA libraries were unique molecular identifiers. TCRdb independently ran MiXCR on the PCR reads; one entry per CDR3 protein. The sample carries fewer than 850,000 distinct CDR3 sequences, roughly 29% recorded once. Sequencing was done on a sample of blood. The receptor was derived from a girl aged 5 to 17 with multiple sclerosis. The chain combines TRBV5-1 with TRBJ2-1; D ambiguous. In nucleotides, the CDR3 is TGCGCCAGCAGCCGGGCAAATCCCGGCAGTACCCTCAATGAGCAGTTCTTC. Encoded protein: CASSRANPGSTLNEQFF.